The present T cell receptor beta chain was sequenced within a study of blood T cells in healthy people across ages. Study results and caveats: With unsorted PBMCs, a conclusive comparison of naive versus antigen-experienced cells was not possible.

The use of a sample-barcoded 5' primer and a J-beta primer mix characterized a second PCR of roughly 6 to 11 cycles. The authors tagged each cDNA molecule using a template-switch adaptor with 12 random nucleotides. CDR3-containing paired-end reads numbered at least 3 million in each sample. TCRdb passed the 5' RACE reads through MiXCR, listing each CDR3 protein once. Of approximately 800,000 distinct CDR3 sequences in the sample, around 24% are singletons; the top ten hold 2.5% to 3.5%. The V end lost 4 bases, the J end lost 2 bases, and 15 bases lay between the germline ends. This CDR3 is built from 15 residues. From germline, CDR1 is SGHTA and CDR2 FQGNSA. Concerning this clonotype itself: Antigen: not known.

These sequences were also reported in another study, on T cells of mothers and their children. That study adds: M1S, a second-PCR primer, added sample barcodes and 2-4 random nucleotides.

The clonotype was recovered from a boy aged 5-17 years in good health. The chain recombines TRBV7-2 with TRBJ2-7, with D possibly being TRBD2 (7 bases). Sequencing input: blood. CDR3 nucleotides: TGTGCCAGCAGCTCCCACCGGGGGGCCGCCTACGAGCAGTACTTC. It is translated as CASSSHRGAAYEQYF.